A selection of T cell receptor beta chains follows, all from one sample in a study of OX40 agonist ivuxolimab in advanced cancers. Assay used: immunoSEQ multiplex PCR; TCRdb lists only in-frame clones, some missing. This sample has 30,000 or so clones; around nine tenths occur once, and the top ten carry roughly 19%. The material sequenced was CD4+ or CD8+ T cells sorted from blood, taken in a trial of the OX40 agonist ivuxolimab. The receptors come from an adult with an advanced solid tumor such as melanoma, head and neck, liver or kidney cancer. CDR3s include the opening cysteine and the closing phenylalanine or tryptophan. The order of the fields is D gene, clone size, J gene, V gene, CDR3 protein, CDR3 DNA. A D gene is named only where the DNA matches it firmly. Expanded clones get a size class; other rows say once, few or many, or leave the size out.

TRBD1	-	TRBJ1-2	TRBV5-1	CASSPKTQGNYGYTF	TGCGCCAGCAGCCCGAAAACACAGGGGAACTATGGCTACACCTTC
-	-	TRBJ1-5	TRBV15	CATSENNQPQHF	TGTGCCACCAGCGAGAACAATCAGCCCCAGCATTTT
TRBD2	-	TRBJ2-1	TRBV5-6	CASSPPSGSYNEQFF	TGTGCCAGCAGTCCACCTAGCGGGTCCTACAATGAGCAGTTCTTC
TRBD1	-	TRBJ2-7	TRBV27	CASSSSPGTGVYEQYF	TGTGCCAGCAGTTCTTCCCCCGGGACAGGGGTATACGAGCAGTACTTC
-	-	TRBJ2-2	TRBV10-1	CASSGRAATNTGELFF	TGCGCCAGCAGTGGAAGAGCTGCGACGAACACCGGGGAGCTGTTTTTT
TRBD1	once	TRBJ2-7	TRBV28	CASSLCLLGETGFCEQYF	TGTGCCAGCAGTTTATGCCTATTGGGTGAGACAGGGTTTTGCGAGCAGTACTTC
-	-	TRBJ1-2	TRBV30	CAWSVVNYGYTF	TGTGCCTGGAGTGTGGTAAACTATGGCTACACCTTC
TRBD1	few	TRBJ2-7	TRBV4-1	CASSGLGDRHTYEQYF	TGCGCCAGCAGCGGTCTCGGGGACAGGCATACCTACGAGCAGTACTTC
-	-	TRBJ2-7	TRBV15	CATSRDAGYEQYF	TGTGCCACCAGCAGAGATGCAGGGTACGAGCAGTACTTC
TRBD1	few	TRBJ1-5	TRBV6-5	CASRAGQGEPQHF	TGTGCCAGCAGGGCCGGACAGGGTGAACCCCAGCATTTT
-	-	TRBJ1-2	TRBV27	CASSLSAQGGYTF	TGTGCCAGCAGTTTGTCAGCACAGGGCGGCTACACCTTC
TRBD2	once	TRBJ2-1	TRBV10-3	CAIMASGGADEQFF	TGTGCCATCATGGCTAGCGGGGGGGCGGATGAGCAGTTCTTC
-	-	TRBJ1-1	TRBV4-1	CASSQDLQWDTEAFF	TGCGCCAGCAGCCAAGATCTTCAGTGGGACACTGAAGCTTTCTTT
-	once	TRBJ2-7	TRBV21-1	CAETGGSSYEQYF	TGTGCCGAAACGGGGGGGAGCTCCTACGAGCAGTACTTC
-	-	TRBJ2-1	TRBV4-1	CASSQDLLARPYNEQFF	TGCGCCAGCAGCCAAGATCTATTGGCCCGACCCTACAATGAGCAGTTCTTC
-	-	TRBJ2-1	TRBV27	CASNTGGQTNEQFF	TGTGCCAGCAACACAGGTGGGCAGACCAATGAGCAGTTCTTC
-	-	TRBJ2-7	TRBV27	CASSLKGSFPSYEQYF	TGTGCCAGCAGTTTAAAGGGCAGCTTCCCCTCCTACGAGCAGTACTTC
-	-	TRBJ2-7	TRBV28	CASTPTGFSYEQYF	TGTGCCAGCACCCCGACAGGTTTCTCCTACGAGCAGTACTTC
-	-	TRBJ2-4	TRBV4-2	CASSPSAGTSNIQYF	TGTGCCAGCAGCCCCTCGGCCGGAACAAGTAACATTCAGTACTTC
-	-	TRBJ2-1	TRBV4-1	CASSQLPDASSYNEQFF	TGCGCCAGCAGCCAGCTACCCGACGCGAGCTCCTACAATGAGCAGTTCTTC